This T cell receptor (beta chain) was captured by sequencing in a study of cytomegalovirus exposure and HLA in healthy donors listed by TCRdb under 2017. For the wider study: An earlier analysis of approximately 640 of the donors reported 250 to 350 Gb of sequence data and around 120 million unique TCR beta sequences from around 200 million T cells. About 280 gigabases of sequencing data and tens of millions of unique TCR sequences made up an early release that covered nearly 650 HLA-typed donors. Of the roughly 400 genotyped donors, 65% to 90% fell in the genetic ancestry cluster associated with self-reported Caucasian donors. The study aimed to test whether cataloging public T cell receptors could reveal signatures of past pathogen exposure. The study used immunosequencing to profile the T cell repertoires of approximately 650 subjects and linked those repertoires to cytomegalovirus serostatus. In addition to the first cohort of approximately 670 subjects, a separate validation cohort of 120 different subjects was used. High-throughput TCR immunosequencing, statistical association of individual TCRs with disease status, and machine learning were combined to predict cytomegalovirus infection status. To study patterns of TCR occurrence, a later analysis re-analyzed previously published TCR beta repertoires from several hundred donors and added high-resolution HLA genotyping. Rather than using new phenotypic data, the later analysis identified candidate immune exposures from TCR beta sequences and from how often those sequences occurred across donors. To decide whether each TCR beta V gene segment behaved as functional or pseudogenic, an earlier analysis of approximately 600 of the donors relied on high-throughput TCR beta sequencing. Alongside the repertoire data, information on donor age, sex, ethnicity and CMV serostatus was compiled. A later genetic analysis took genome-wide SNP genotypes for about 65% of the 666 donors and used that subset as a discovery cohort. Every repertoire in the discovery cohort had been generated on one and the same sequencing platform. Class I and class II HLA loci were covered by the typing at four-digit resolution. Typing coverage varied by locus: about 629-640 donors for A, B, C, DRB1 and DQB1; some 520 for DQA1; nearly 610 for DPA1; approximately 470 for DPB1. Four to six DR-DQ haplotypes were handled as single units for association and clustering, since linkage in the cohort was strong. Among some 400 genotyped donors of the cohort, an average of about 240,000 unique TCR beta nucleotide sequences was sequenced per donor, of which roughly 18% were non-productive.

The paper's findings and limits, for the study overall: The cohort was sequenced for TCR beta chains only, and without alpha or paired-chain data the features that could be detected were limited. A further reported finding was that TCR beta sequences accurately predicted the HLA-A and HLA-B alleles for most subjects in the first cohort. Immune exposure information for the cohort was limited to CMV serostatus. A cluster of highly shared sequence variants was judged likely to be a technical artifact of the sequencing pipeline. Broadly in line with IMGT annotations, most TCR beta V segments showed up in productive rearrangements about 87% or about 30% of the time in an earlier analysis of a few hundred of the donors. A later genetic analysis associated a missense DCLRE1C variant with V-gene and J-gene trimming of TCR beta chains, and an independent cohort replicated the association. In a later analysis, HLA-associated TCR beta chains showed more clonal expansion and lower generation probabilities than non-associated chains that were equally common. Sequencing depth was assumed to be roughly uniform across donors in the presence/absence analyses, though that assumption may not hold. Approximately 16 rarely observed V segments, including chromosome 9 orphons, were excluded from the earlier analysis of almost 600 of the donors because counts were too low. Across donors, most TCR sequences were observed very rarely, whereas some public TCRs were present in many individuals. When HLA alleles, especially DR and DQ, strongly co-occurred, attributing TCR associations to individual alleles was difficult. In the study, some 160 TCR beta chains were listed as associated with cytomegalovirus. In a later analysis, TCR association rates were found to vary across HLA loci, with the most associated TCRs seen for DRB1 alleles and the fewest for HLA-C alleles. Because some donors lacked HLA typing at each locus, the association tests relied only on the typed subset. The authors suggested that the approach could potentially be generalized to other disease states and immunological phenotypes. The classifier was reported to diagnose cytomegalovirus status with high specificity and sensitivity in both the original and validation cohorts. Linkage disequilibrium might explain the correlated functional status among segregating V segments, but an unknown experimental factor could not be excluded. Three of the identified cytomegalovirus-associated TCR beta chains were confirmed in vitro to be specific for cytomegalovirus antigens. At a false discovery rate of 0.05, a later analysis linked about 17,000 TCR beta sequences to specific HLA alleles. A later analysis found that most CMV-associated TCR beta chains appeared HLA-restricted, with HLA associations seemingly driven largely by CMV exposure. According to a later analysis, parvovirus B19, influenza, CMV and Epstein-Barr virus appeared linked to several top co-occurrence clusters. A later genetic analysis reported fewer N-insertions in productive TCRs among donors in an Asian-associated ancestry cluster than the roughly 700-donor mean. Some IMGT-functional V segments, including TRBV6-2 and TRBV6-3, could not be distinguished by the 87-base-pair reads and were therefore excluded.

Library method: the immunoSEQ multiplex PCR assay. For the multiplex PCR, a mixture combining 60 forward primers for TCR Vbeta segments and 13 reverse primers for TCR Jbeta segments was used. The CDR3 region of rearranged TCR beta genes was amplified from genomic DNA with a multiplex PCR assay. The Illumina HiSeq System was used to sequence the amplified TCR beta libraries as 87-base-pair reads. On the authors' methods: A later analysis tallied roughly 78 million unique TCR beta chains across the 700 or so repertoires, and about 10 million of those chains were shared by two or more donors. To remove PCR and sequencing errors, raw reads were error-corrected and collapsed into unique sequences using a nearest-neighbor algorithm that merged closely related sequences. To assign V, D and J gene segments, CDR3 sequences were aligned to IMGT reference sequences. For a sequence to be retained, a match of at least six nucleotides to both a V gene segment and a J gene segment was required. A rearrangement was called productive if the CDR3 had no stop codons and remained in frame with V and J, and every other rearrangement was called non-productive. CDR3 was defined by IMGT convention, running from the second conserved V-encoded cysteine to the conserved J-encoded phenylalanine. In an earlier analysis of 587 of the donors, sequences lacking an unambiguous match to a single V gene segment were excluded. In an earlier analysis of a few hundred of the donors, a V segment was called functional when productive rearrangements were above 56.7%, and segregating when the standard deviation between donors exceeded 5%. A statistical classification framework was built to diagnose cytomegalovirus status from the catalog of TCR beta chain sequences. V and J gene assignment, in a later analysis, came from comparing TCR nucleotide sequences with IMGT/GENE-DB human TR gene sequences. In a later analysis, CDR3 sequences and most-parsimonious VDJ recombination scenarios were assigned using the TCRdist pipeline. In a later analysis, each TCR beta chain was defined by its CDR3 amino acid sequence together with its V-gene family, and reads without a unique V-gene family were excluded. As a way to deal with suspected cross-contamination and a sequencing artifact, a later analysis dropped hundreds of nucleotide sequences that were highly shared and had low generation probability. A later analysis calculated a clonal expansion index for each public chain from normalized within-repertoire ranks of inferred template counts. In a later analysis, generation probabilities were computed with a VDJ recombination model fitted to out-of-frame rearrangements, and the resulting probabilities were checked against IGoR. A later analysis scored TCR-TCR, TCR-HLA and TCR-CMV co-occurrence with hypergeometric tests, applying a repertoire-size bias correction to TCR pairs. In a later analysis, false discovery rates were estimated by permuting HLA or CMV assignments 20 times. In a later analysis, co-occurring TCRs were grouped using DBSCAN, with TCRdist sequence similarity added in when clustering inside HLA-allele-positive subsets. Co-occurrence clustering excluded repertoires with fewer than 30,000 or more than 120,000 public chains, plus five with anomalous nucleotide sharing. TCRdb re-hosts the immuneACCESS table, in-frame sequences only. Its copies lack some clones; in the studies checked, an unresolved V gene accounts for under half of them, and the cause for the rest is not known. V and J calls and clone size come straight from that table; D and trimming were deduced from the DNA. For this sample there are 100,000 to 120,000 clones; around 88% appear just once. In total, the top ten clones hold less than 2% of the sample.

The cohort comprised some 680 healthy bone marrow donors. At the time of sampling, every cohort member was nominally healthy, though immune exposures that went unrecorded were likely present. The donor tested CMV seronegative and was one of the 352 seronegative cohort members. A peripheral blood sample was collected from each donor, and TCR beta sequencing was performed on peripheral blood mononuclear cells. The Qiagen DNeasy Blood Extraction Kit was used to extract genomic DNA from the blood cell samples. The CDR3 starts with the cysteine, ends with the phenylalanine, and has 14 residues. The read is trimmed to its CDR3 DNA, 42 bases read in frame from base 1. Trimming costs V 6 bases and J 3 bases, and their ends lie 14 bases apart. From the germline V gene, CDR1 is SGHTA and CDR2 is FQGNSA. Details on this clone: The specificity of this receptor is unknown. Base qualities are not recorded, but no much larger clone differs from it by a single base.

This receptor was taken from a man in his forties in good health and CMV-seronegative. This chain joins TRBV7-2 to TRBJ1-1; matching of 5 bases hints at TRBD1 as the D gene. The sample taken for sequencing was PBMCs. The CDR3 corresponds to CASRAGAGYTEAFF. The DNA sequence reads TGTGCCAGCAGGGCCGGGGCGGGGTACACTGAAGCTTTCTTT.